Listed below are T cell receptor beta chains from one sample, sequenced in a study of blood T cell repertoires in COVID-19. Using immunoSEQ multiplex PCR, the repertoire was profiled, and TCRdb retains in-frame clones only, with some absent. The repertoire holds 100,000 or so clones, with 80% to 90% as singletons. Sequencing used peripheral blood. The receptors originated from a human donor in a cohort sampled during active COVID-19. CDR3s include the opening cysteine and the closing phenylalanine or tryptophan. A D gene is named only where the DNA matches it firmly. Size values are once, few and many counts, or a class for expanded clones, and some rows have none.

TRBV7-2	TRBJ2-7	NA	TRBD2	CATSLEGLVLSF
TRBV7-2	TRBJ2-7	NA	NA	CASSVVSVDEQYF
TRBV7-9	TRBJ1-1	NA	TRBD1	CASSSWDRDGTEAFF
TRBV15	TRBJ2-1	NA	NA	CATSRSGGEQFF
TRBV12-3/TRBV12-4	TRBJ2-7	once	NA	CASTNALEQYF
TRBV6-2/TRBV6-3	TRBJ2-5	NA	TRBD2	CASSRTSVTQETQYF
TRBV6-6	TRBJ1-6	NA	NA	CASGQSSYNSPLHF
TRBV11-2	TRBJ2-1	NA	TRBD2	CASSWPPGMGREGLQFF
TRBV24-1	TRBJ2-1	NA	TRBD2	CATSDPSGTSGRVAYNEQFF
TRBV3-1/TRBV3-2	TRBJ2-5	NA	NA	CASSQDWGHQTQYF
TRBV5-1	TRBJ2-6	NA	NA	CASSLAGLGQFASGANVLTF
TRBV6-5	TRBJ2-1	NA	NA	CASSQFGRRGEQFF
TRBV27	TRBJ1-2	once	TRBD1	CASSAGQGYYGYTF
TRBV5-1	TRBJ2-1	NA	NA	CASSFGTPQVGNNEQFF
TRBV3-1/TRBV3-2	TRBJ2-1	NA	NA	CASSPGPGDPSYNEQFF
TRBV28	TRBJ1-3	NA	NA	CASRPGISGNTIYF
TRBV19	TRBJ2-7	NA	TRBD2	CASSIGLAGVEQYF
TRBV21-1	TRBJ1-5	NA	NA	CASSTRNRIRGKKQPQHF
TRBV10-3	TRBJ1-6	NA	NA	CAISGAENSPLHF
TRBV6-5	TRBJ1-2	NA	NA	CAIRRRAGGYTF
TRBV7-2	TRBJ2-7	NA	NA	CASGGGAYEQYF
TRBV5-5	TRBJ1-4	NA	TRBD1	CASSERTGLLFF
TRBV9	TRBJ2-7	once	TRBD1	CASSAGTGDEQYF
TRBV3-1/TRBV3-2	TRBJ2-7	NA	TRBD2	CASSHVAGGPGFEQYF
TRBV6-5	TRBJ1-6	NA	NA	CASSYSAGVNSPLHF
TRBV2	TRBJ2-4	NA	NA	CASSTEIQYF
TRBV6-6	TRBJ2-3	NA	TRBD1	CAIRTRDRGTDTQYF
TRBV4-1	TRBJ2-7	NA	NA	CASSRLGQNSYEQYF